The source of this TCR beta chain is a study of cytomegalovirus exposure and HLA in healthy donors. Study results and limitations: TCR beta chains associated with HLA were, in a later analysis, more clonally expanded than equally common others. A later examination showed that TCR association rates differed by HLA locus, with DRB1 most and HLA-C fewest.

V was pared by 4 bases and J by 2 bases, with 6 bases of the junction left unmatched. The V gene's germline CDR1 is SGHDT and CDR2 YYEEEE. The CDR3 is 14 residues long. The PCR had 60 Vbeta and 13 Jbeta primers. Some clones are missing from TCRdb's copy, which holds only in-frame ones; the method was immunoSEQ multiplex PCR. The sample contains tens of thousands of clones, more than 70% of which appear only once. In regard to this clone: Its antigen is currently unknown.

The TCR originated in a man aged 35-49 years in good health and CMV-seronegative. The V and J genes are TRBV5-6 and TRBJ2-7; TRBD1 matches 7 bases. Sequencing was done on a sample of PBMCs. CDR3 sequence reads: CASSIGTVAYEQYF. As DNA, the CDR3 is TGTGCCAGCAGCATCGGGACAGTCGCCTACGAGCAGTACTTC. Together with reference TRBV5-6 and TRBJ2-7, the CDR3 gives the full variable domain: DAGVTQSPTHLIKTRGQQVTLRCSPKSGHDTVSWYQQALGQGPQFIFQYYEEEERQRGNFPDRFSGHQFPNYSSELNVNALLLGDSALYLCASSIGTVAYEQYFGPGTRLTVT.